Sequencing of this T cell receptor beta chain was carried out in a study of T cell responses to AZD1222 COVID-19 vaccine. This CDR3 has 15 amino acids. Trimming removed 2 bases from V and 1 base from J, with 11 bases in between. Germline V lookup: CDR1 MNHEY, CDR2 SVGAGI. Produced via immunoSEQ multiplex PCR; TCRdb's table is partial and in-frame only. The sample shows 100,000 to 150,000 clones, roughly 88% of them seen only once. V and J are TRBV6-5 and TRBJ1-1; D gene uncertain. The sequence derives from an adult in good health. The starting material was peripheral blood, obtained on day 0 of AZD1222 vaccination. In nucleotides, the CDR3 is TGTGCCAGCAGTTACCGGCCCCCTGAGAACACTGAAGCTTTCTTT. Translated: CASSYRPPENTEAFF.